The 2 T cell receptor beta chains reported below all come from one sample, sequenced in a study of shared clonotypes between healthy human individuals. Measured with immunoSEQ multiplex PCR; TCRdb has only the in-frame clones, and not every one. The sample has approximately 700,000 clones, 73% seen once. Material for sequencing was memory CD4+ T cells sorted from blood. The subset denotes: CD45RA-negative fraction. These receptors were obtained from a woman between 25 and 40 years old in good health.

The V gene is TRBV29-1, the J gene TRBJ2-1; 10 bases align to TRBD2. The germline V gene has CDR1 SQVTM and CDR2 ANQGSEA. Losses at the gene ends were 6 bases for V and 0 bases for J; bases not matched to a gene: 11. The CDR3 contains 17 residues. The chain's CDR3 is CSVMGSGRTSSYNEQFF. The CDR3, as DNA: TGCAGCGTCATGGGTAGCGGGAGGACGAGCTCCTACAATGAGCAGTTCTTC.

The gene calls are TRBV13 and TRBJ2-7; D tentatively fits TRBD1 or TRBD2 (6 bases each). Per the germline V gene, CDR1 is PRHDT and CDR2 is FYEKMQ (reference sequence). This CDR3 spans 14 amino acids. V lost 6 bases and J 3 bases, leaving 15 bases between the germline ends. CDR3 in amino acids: CASRSMGGRYEQYF. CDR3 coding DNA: TGTGCCAGCAGGTCGATGGGGGGCCGCTACGAGCAGTACTTC.